A single sample gave rise to the 8 T cell receptor beta chains below, sequenced in a study of vaccination effects on CD4 cells after COVID-19. These receptors have no identified antigens. Sequenced by immunoSEQ multiplex PCR; TCRdb stores in-frame clones only, minus some. This table holds tens of thousands of clones, approximately 76% found once. ViraFEST expansion of antigen-specific CD4+ T cells with viral peptide pools preceded sequencing. Cells that had been cultured for 10 days were the source of isolated CD4+ T cells. Nucleocapsid antibodies were negative in the vaccine recipients, who had never had SARS-CoV-2 infection. The sequencing used CD4+ T cells from PBMCs cultured with HCoV-NL63 spike peptides, collected before COVID-19 vaccination. These receptors were taken from a human donor who received a COVID-19 vaccine.

The J gene is TRBJ2-6, the V gene TRBV7-8; D ambiguous. V lost 1 base to trimming and J lost 4 bases, with 5 bases between them. The CDR3 has 14 amino acids. Germline CDR1 SGHVS, CDR2 FQNEAQ. The CDR3 protein is CASSLVFGANVLTF. For the CDR3, the DNA is TGTGCCAGCAGCTTAGTTTTCGGGGCCAACGTCCTGACTTTC.

The CDR3 sequence is CASSSFSGGTDTQYF. As DNA, the CDR3 is TGTGCCAGCAGCTCCTTTAGCGGGGGCACAGATACGCAGTATTTT. V gene TRBV7-2 combines with J gene TRBJ2-3, with 8 nucleotides matching TRBD2. Germline CDR1 and CDR2: SGHTA and FQGNSA. The CDR3 runs 15 residues. The V gene end was trimmed by 4 bases and the J gene end by 1 base; junction bases not matched to a gene: 4. Using reference TRBV7-2 and TRBJ2-3 for the parts outside the CDR3, the full variable domain is GAGVSQSPSNKVTEKGKDVELRCDPISGHTALYWYRQSLGQGLEFLIYFQGNSAPDKSGLPSDRFSAERTGGSVSTLTIQRTQQEDSAVYLCASSSFSGGTDTQYFGPGTRLTVL.

The chain joins TRBV9 to TRBJ2-3; TRBD2 might be the D (7 bases). Germline lookup yields CDR1 SGDLS and CDR2 YYNGEE. This CDR3 spans 15 amino acids. With 0 bases removed from V and 4 bases from J, the gap between germline ends came to 12 bases. The CDR3 loop reads CASSVGGGGSDTQYF. CDR3 DNA sequence: TGTGCCAGCAGCGTAGGGGGAGGGGGTTCAGATACGCAGTATTTT. The full variable domain, completed using reference TRBV9 and TRBJ2-3, is DSGVTQTPKHLITATGQRVTLRCSPRSGDLSVYWYQQSLDQGLQFLIQYYNGEERAKGNILERFSAQQFPDLHSELNLSSLELGDSALYFCASSVGGGGSDTQYFGPGTRLTVL.

This chain joins TRBV5-8 and TRBJ2-5, with D possibly TRBD2 on 5 matching bases. The germline V gene encodes CDR1 SGHTS and CDR2 YDEGEE. The germline V and J ends were trimmed by 7 bases and 4 bases, with 26 bases remaining between them. This CDR3 contains 17 residues. CDR3 in amino acids: CASPHNYWGVGGETQYF. Here the CDR3 DNA reads TGTGCCAGCCCGCATAACTACTGGGGAGTTGGAGGAGAGACCCAGTACTTC.

The genes are TRBV4-2 and TRBJ2-3, with TRBD2 as a possible D gene (6 bases). Per germline, CDR1 LGHNA and CDR2 YNFKEQ. V was cut by 0 bases and J by 3 bases, with 13 bases left in between. The CDR3 sequence is 16 residues long. The CDR3 DNA reads TGTGCCAGCAGCCAAGATCCGGCGCTAGCGACAGATACGCAGTATTTT. Protein: CASSQDPALATDTQYF.

The chain uses TRBV4-3 and TRBJ1-4, with D tentatively TRBD1 (5 bases). V was shortened by 0 bases and J by 6 bases, with 5 bases between the two germline ends. Germline CDR1 LGHNA, CDR2 YSLEER. The CDR3 runs to 13 residues. The CDR3 region is CASSQDRDEKLFF. The CDR3 DNA sequence: TGCGCCAGCAGCCAAGACAGGGATGAAAAACTGTTTTTT.

This chain connects TRBV9 to TRBJ2-5; D unresolved. The CDR3 has 15 residues. Per the germline V gene, CDR1 is SGDLS and CDR2 is YYNGEE. V was clipped by 5 bases and J by 2 bases, with 16 bases between them. The CDR3 loop is CASSLSPIGQETQYF. The DNA of the CDR3 is TGTGCCAGCAGTCTCTCACCTATAGGGCAAGAGACCCAGTACTTC.

The chain couples TRBV27 to TRBJ2-3; tentatively, D is TRBD1 (6 bases). Germline lookup yields CDR1 MNHEY and CDR2 SMNVEV (reference sequence). This CDR3 has 15 amino acids. V was clipped by 7 bases and J by 2 bases, with 16 bases between them. The CDR3 sequence is CASTLPGQTTDTQYF. Here the CDR3 DNA reads TGTGCCAGCACCTTACCGGGACAAACCACAGATACGCAGTATTTT.